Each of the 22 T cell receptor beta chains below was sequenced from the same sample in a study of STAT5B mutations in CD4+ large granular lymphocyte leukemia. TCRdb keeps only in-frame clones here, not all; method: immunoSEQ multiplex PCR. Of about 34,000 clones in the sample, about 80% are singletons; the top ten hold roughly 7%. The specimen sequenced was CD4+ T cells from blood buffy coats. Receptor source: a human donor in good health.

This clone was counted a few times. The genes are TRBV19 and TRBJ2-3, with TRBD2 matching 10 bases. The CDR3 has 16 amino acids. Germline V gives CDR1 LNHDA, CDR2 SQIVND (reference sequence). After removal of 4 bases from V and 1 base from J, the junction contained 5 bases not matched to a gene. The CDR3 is CASSTTSGDRTDTQYF. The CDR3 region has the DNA TGTGCCAGTAGTACAACTAGCGGGGACCGCACAGATACGCAGTATTTT.

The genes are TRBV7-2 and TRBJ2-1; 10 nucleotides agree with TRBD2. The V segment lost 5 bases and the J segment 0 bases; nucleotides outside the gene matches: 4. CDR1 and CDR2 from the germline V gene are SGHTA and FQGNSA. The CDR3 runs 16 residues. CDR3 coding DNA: TGTGCCAGCAGCGGGGCTAGCGGGAGCTCCTACAATGAGCAGTTCTTC. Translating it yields CASSGASGSSYNEQFF.

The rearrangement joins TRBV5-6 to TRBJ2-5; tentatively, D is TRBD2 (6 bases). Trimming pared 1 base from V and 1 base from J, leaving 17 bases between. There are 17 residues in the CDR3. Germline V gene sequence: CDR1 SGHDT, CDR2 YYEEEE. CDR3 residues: CASSLYLLASSQETQYF. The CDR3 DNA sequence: TGTGCCAGCAGCTTGTACCTCCTAGCGAGTTCCCAAGAGACCCAGTACTTC.

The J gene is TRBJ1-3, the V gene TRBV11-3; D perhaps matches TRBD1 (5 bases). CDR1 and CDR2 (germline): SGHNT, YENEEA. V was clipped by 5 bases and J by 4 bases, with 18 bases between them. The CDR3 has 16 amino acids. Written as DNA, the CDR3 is TGTGCCAGCAGCCGAGAGCGGGGGGTCTTCGGAAACACCATATATTTT. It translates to CASSRERGVFGNTIYF.

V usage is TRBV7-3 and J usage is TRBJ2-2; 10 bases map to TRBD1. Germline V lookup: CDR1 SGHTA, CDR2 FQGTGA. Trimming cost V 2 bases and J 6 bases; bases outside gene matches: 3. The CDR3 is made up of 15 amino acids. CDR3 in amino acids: CASSLLGQGSGELFF. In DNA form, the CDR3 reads TGTGCCAGCAGCTTACTGGGACAGGGGTCCGGGGAGCTGTTTTTT.

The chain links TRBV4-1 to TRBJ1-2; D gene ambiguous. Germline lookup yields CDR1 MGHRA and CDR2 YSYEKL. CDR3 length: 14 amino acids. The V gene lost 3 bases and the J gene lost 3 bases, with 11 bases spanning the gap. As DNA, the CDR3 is TGCGCCAGCAGCCATTGGGTACTGGACTATGGCTACACCTTC. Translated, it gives CASSHWVLDYGYTF.

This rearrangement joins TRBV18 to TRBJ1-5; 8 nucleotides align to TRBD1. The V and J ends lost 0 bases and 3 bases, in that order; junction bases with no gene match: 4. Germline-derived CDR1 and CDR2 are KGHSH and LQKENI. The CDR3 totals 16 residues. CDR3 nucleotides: TGTGCCAGCTCACCACCCCCAGGGGGCTACAATCAGCCCCAGCATTTT. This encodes CASSPPPGGYNQPQHF.

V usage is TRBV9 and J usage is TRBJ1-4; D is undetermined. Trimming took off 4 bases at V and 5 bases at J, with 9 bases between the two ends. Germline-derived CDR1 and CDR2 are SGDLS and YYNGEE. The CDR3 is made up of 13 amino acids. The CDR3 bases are TGTGCCAGCAGCAAAGGAGGGAATGAAAAACTGTTTTTT. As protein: CASSKGGNEKLFF.

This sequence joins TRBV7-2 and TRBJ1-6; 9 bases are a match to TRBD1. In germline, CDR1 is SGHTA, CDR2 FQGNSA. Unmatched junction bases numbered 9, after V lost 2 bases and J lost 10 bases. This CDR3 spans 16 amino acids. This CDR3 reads CASSLLWDRAKSPLHF. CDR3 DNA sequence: TGTGCCAGCAGCTTATTGTGGGACAGGGCGAAATCACCCCTCCACTTT.

The CDR3 DNA sequence: TGTGCCAGCTCACCCGAGGCCTCCAAGGTCGAGCAGTACTTC. It encodes CASSPEASKVEQYF. The chain carries TRBV18 and TRBJ2-7; D is unclear. The V gene's germline CDR1 is KGHSH and CDR2 LQKENI. The CDR3 loop spans 14 amino acids. Trimming took off 3 bases at V and 6 bases at J, with 15 bases between the two ends. Filled out from reference TRBV18 and TRBJ2-7, the complete variable domain reads NAGVMQNPRHLVRRRGQEARLRCSPMKGHSHVYWYRQLPEEGLKFMVYLQKENIIDESGMPKERFSAEFPKEGPSILRIQQVVRGDSAAYFCASSPEASKVEQYFGPGTRLTVT.

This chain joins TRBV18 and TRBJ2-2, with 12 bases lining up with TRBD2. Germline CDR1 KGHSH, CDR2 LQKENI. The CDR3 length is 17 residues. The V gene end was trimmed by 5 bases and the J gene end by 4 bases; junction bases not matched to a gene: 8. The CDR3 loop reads CASSGVGLAGPTGELFF. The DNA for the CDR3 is TGTGCCAGCTCAGGGGTTGGACTAGCGGGACCCACCGGGGAGCTGTTTTTT.

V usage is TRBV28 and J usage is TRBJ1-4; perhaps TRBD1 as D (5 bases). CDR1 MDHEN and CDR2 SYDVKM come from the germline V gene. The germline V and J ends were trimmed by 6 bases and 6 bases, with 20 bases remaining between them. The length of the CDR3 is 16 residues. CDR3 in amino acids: CASSSRVWGLDEKLFF. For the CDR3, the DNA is TGTGCCAGCAGCTCCCGGGTGTGGGGCCTGGATGAAAAACTGTTTTTT.

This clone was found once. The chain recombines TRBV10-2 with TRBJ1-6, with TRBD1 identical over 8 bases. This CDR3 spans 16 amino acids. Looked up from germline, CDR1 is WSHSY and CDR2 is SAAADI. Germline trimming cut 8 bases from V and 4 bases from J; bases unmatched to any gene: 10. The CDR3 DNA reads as TGCGCCAGCGGCTCTTCCGGGACAGGATATAATTCACCCCTCCACTTT. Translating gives CASGSSGTGYNSPLHF.

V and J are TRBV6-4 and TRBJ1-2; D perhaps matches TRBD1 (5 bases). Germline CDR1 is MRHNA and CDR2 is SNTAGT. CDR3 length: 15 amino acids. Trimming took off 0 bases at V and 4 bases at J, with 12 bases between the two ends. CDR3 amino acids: CASSDSPGRFYGYTF. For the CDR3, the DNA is TGTGCCAGCAGTGACTCACCAGGGAGGTTCTATGGCTACACCTTC.

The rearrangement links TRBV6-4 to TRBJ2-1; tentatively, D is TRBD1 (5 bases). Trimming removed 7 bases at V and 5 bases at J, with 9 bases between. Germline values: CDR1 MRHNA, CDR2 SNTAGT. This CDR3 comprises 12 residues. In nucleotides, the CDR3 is TGTGCCAGCAACGCAGGGAACAATGAGCAGTTCTTC. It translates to CASNAGNNEQFF.

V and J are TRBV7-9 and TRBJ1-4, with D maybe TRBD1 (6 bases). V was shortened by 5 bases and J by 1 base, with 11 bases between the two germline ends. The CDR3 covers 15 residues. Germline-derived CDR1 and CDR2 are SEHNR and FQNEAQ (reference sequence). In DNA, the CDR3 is TGTGCCAGCAGCCCGGGGGCAGGAACTAATGAAAAACTGTTTTTT. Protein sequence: CASSPGAGTNEKLFF.

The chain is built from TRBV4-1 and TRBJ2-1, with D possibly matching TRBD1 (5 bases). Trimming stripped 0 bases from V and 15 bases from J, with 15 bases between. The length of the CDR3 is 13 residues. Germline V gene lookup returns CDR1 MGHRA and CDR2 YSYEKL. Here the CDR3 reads CASSQDPGRETFF. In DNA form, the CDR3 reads TGCGCCAGCAGCCAAGATCCCGGCAGGGAAACGTTCTTC.

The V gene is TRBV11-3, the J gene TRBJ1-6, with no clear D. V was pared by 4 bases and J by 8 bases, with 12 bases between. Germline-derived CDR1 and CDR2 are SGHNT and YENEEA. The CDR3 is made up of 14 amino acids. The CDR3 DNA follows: TGTGCCAGCAGCTCCGGCAGTTGGCATTCACCCCTCCACTTT. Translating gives CASSSGSWHSPLHF. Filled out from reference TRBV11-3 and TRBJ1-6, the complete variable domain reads EAGVVQSPRYKIIEKKQPVAFWCNPISGHNTLYWYLQNLGQGPELLIRYENEEAVDDSQLPKDRFSAERLKGVDSTLKIQPAELGDSAVYLCASSSGSWHSPLHFGNGTRLTVT.

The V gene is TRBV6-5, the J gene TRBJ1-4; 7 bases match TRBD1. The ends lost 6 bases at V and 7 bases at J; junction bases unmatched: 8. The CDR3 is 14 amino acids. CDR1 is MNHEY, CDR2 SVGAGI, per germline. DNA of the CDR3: TGTGCCAGCAGCCGGGCCAGGGGGGGTGAAAAACTGTTTTTT. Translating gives CASSRARGGEKLFF.

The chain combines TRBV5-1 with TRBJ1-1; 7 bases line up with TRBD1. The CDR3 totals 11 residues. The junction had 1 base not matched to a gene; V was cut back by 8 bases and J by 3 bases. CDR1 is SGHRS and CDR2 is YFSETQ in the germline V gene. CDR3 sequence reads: CASQGDTEAFF. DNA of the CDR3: TGCGCCAGTCAGGGGGACACTGAAGCTTTCTTT.

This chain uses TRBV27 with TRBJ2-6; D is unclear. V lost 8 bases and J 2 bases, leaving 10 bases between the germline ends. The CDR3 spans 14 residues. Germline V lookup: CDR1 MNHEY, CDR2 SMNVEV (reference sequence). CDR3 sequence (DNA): TGTGCCAGCGCTGGCCTCACTGGGGCCAACGTCCTGACTTTC. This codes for CASAGLTGANVLTF.

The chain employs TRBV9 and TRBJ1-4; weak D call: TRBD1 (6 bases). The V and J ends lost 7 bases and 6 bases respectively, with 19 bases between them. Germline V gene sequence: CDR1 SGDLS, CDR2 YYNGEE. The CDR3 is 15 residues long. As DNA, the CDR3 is TGTGCCAGCGGGGGGGGGCCCTGGGGGTATGAAAAACTGTTTTTT. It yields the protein CASGGGPWGYEKLFF.